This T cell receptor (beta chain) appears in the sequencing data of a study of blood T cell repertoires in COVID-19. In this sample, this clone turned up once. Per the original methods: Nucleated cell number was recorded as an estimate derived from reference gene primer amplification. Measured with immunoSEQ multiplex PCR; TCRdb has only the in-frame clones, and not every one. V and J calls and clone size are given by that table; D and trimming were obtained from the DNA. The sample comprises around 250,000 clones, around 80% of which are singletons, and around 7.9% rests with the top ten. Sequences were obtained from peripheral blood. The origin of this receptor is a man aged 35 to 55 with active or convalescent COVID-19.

CDR3 bases: TGTGCCTGGAGTGTCTCCCAGTGGGCGCCCCAGCATTTT. Its protein is CAWSVSQWAPQHF. The chain has TRBV30 and TRBJ1-5; no reliable D call. The ends were cut back, 0 bases at V and 9 bases at J, with 12 bases in the middle. The CDR3 is 13 amino acids. CDR1 is GTSNPN and CDR2 is SVGIG in the germline V gene (reference sequence).